The 19 T cell receptor beta chains reported below all come from one sample, sequenced in a study of blood T cell repertoires in COVID-19. TCRdb's table, derived via immunoSEQ multiplex PCR, lists solely in-frame clones and lacks some. The sample lists roughly 120,000 clones, about 88% occurring once. The sample taken for sequencing was peripheral blood. These receptors came from a man over 45 with active COVID-19.

This clone was seen once. This chain uses TRBV10-1 with TRBJ2-3, with 9 bases identical to TRBD1. J lost 4 bases, V lost 0 bases, and 11 bases had no gene match. CDR3 size: 18 residues. From germline, CDR1 is WNHNN and CDR2 SYGVQD (reference sequence). CDR3 nucleotides: TGCGCCAGCAGTGAGTCGCCGGGACAGGGAATTGAAGCAGATACGCAGTATTTT. Translation: CASSESPGQGIEADTQYF.

This clone was picked up a small number of times. The chain carries TRBV4-1 and TRBJ2-6; TRBD2 is a possible D gene (6 bases). The CDR3 is 14 residues long. Trimming shortened V by 7 bases and J by 2 bases, and 9 bases separated the two germline ends. Germline CDR1 is MGHRA and CDR2 is YSYEKL. The CDR3 loop reads CASTREAGANVLTF. The CDR3 DNA is TGCGCCAGCACCAGGGAGGCTGGGGCCAACGTCCTGACTTTC.

The gene calls are TRBV18 and TRBJ1-3, with D possibly matching TRBD1 (6 bases). Deletions cut 3 bases from V and 1 base from J, with 16 bases between. The CDR3 sequence is 17 residues long. Germline V gene data show CDR1 as KGHSH and CDR2 as LQKENI. For the CDR3, the DNA is TGTGCCAGCTCACCCCTGCAACAGGGTGCGTCTGGAAACACCATATATTTT. The encoded protein is CASSPLQQGASGNTIYF.

The rearrangement joins TRBV11-3 to TRBJ2-7; 8 bases line up with TRBD1. This CDR3 is built from 14 residues. Germline V gene sequence: CDR1 SGHNT, CDR2 YENEEA. Trimming took 5 bases from V and 0 from J; bases not matched to a gene: 3. The CDR3 nucleotides are TGTGCCAGCAGCCGAGGACAGGGCTCCTACGAGCAGTACTTC. Residues: CASSRGQGSYEQYF.

This chain links TRBV12-3 or TRBV12-4 with TRBJ2-3; D remains ambiguous. Deletions cut 3 bases from V and 3 bases from J, with 4 bases between. The CDR3 length is 12 residues. The CDR3 nucleotides are TGTGCCAGCAGTTTCGGGACAGATACGCAGTATTTT. It codes for CASSFGTDTQYF.

The chain couples TRBV7-7 to TRBJ2-3, with TRBD1 identical over 12 bases. Per the germline V gene, CDR1 is SSHAT and CDR2 is FNYEAQ (reference sequence). Trimming took 3 bases from V and 2 from J; bases not matched to a gene: 3. The CDR3 spans 16 residues. The CDR3: CASSLGTGGLTDTQYF. The DNA of the CDR3 is TGTGCCAGCAGCTTGGGGACAGGGGGCCTCACAGATACGCAGTATTTT.

The J gene is TRBJ2-7, the V gene TRBV18, with D hard to call. CDR3 length equals 12 residues. CDR1 is KGHSH and CDR2 is LQKENI in the germline V gene. Deletions cut 3 bases from V and 5 bases from J, with 8 bases between. The CDR3 bases are TGTGCCAGCTCACCGGAGATTAACGAGCAGTACTTC. Translated, it gives CASSPEINEQYF.

J is TRBJ1-4 and V is TRBV19, with 10 positions matching TRBD1. CDR3 size: 16 residues. CDR1 is LNHDA, CDR2 SQIVND, per germline (reference sequence). V lost 4 bases to trimming and J lost 0 bases; unmatched junction nucleotides: 2. As DNA, the CDR3 is TGTGCCAGTAGTACGACAGGGGGCTCAACTAATGAAAAACTGTTTTTT. Protein product: CASSTTGGSTNEKLFF.

CDR3 sequence reads: CASSSRGRSETQHF. Written as DNA, the CDR3 is TGTGCCAGCAGCTCAAGAGGCCGGTCCGAGACCCAGCATTTT. The gene calls are TRBV6-6 and TRBJ1-5; D is undetermined. CDR1 is MNHNY and CDR2 is SVGAGI in the germline V gene (reference sequence). The CDR3 length is 14 residues. Trimming took 6 bases from V and 11 from J, leaving 20 bases between them.

This clone appeared once. J is TRBJ2-1 and V is TRBV9; possibly TRBD1 for D (6 bases). Trimming shortened V by 1 base and J by 0 bases, and 11 bases separated the two germline ends. Germline V lookup: CDR1 SGDLS, CDR2 YYNGEE. The CDR3 is 16 residues long. The CDR3 DNA follows: TGTGCCAGCAGCGTAACACCGGACAGCTCCTACAATGAGCAGTTCTTC. As protein: CASSVTPDSSYNEQFF.

The V call is TRBV13, the J call TRBJ1-3; D gene ambiguous. Trimming took 5 bases from V and 0 from J, leaving 14 bases between them. Germline V lookup: CDR1 PRHDT, CDR2 FYEKMQ (reference sequence). The CDR3 is made up of 16 amino acids. The CDR3 DNA follows: TGTGCCAGCAGCCCGCGTCCCCCCAACTCTGGAAACACCATATATTTT. Its protein is CASSPRPPNSGNTIYF.

The chain employs TRBV7-2 and TRBJ2-5; TRBD2 aligns across 10 bases. Germline V gene data show CDR1 as SGHTA and CDR2 as FQGNSA. J was trimmed by 4 bases and V by 1 base; bases with no gene match: 6. This CDR3 comprises 16 residues. The CDR3, as DNA: TGTGCCAGCAGCTTAGTCCTAGCGGGAGTCGGAGAGACCCAGTACTTC. Protein sequence: CASSLVLAGVGETQYF.

The chain is built from TRBV6-5 and TRBJ1-5; 8 nucleotides line up with TRBD1. The CDR3 is 15 amino acids. With 6 bases clipped from V and 2 bases from J, the junction kept 6 bases outside the gene matches. CDR1 MNHEY and CDR2 SVGAGI come from the germline V gene. The CDR3 reads CASRDRGRGNQPQHF. CDR3 nucleotide sequence: TGTGCCAGCAGAGACAGGGGCAGGGGCAATCAGCCCCAGCATTTT.

The chain's CDR3 is CASGSTGGRDTQYF. CDR3 sequence (DNA): TGTGCCAGCGGCTCGACAGGGGGCCGCGATACGCAGTATTTT. The chain employs TRBV7-3 and TRBJ2-3; 10 bases line up with TRBD1. The CDR3 consists of 14 residues. Trimming removed 8 bases from V and 6 bases from J; junction bases left unmatched: 8. The germline gives CDR1 SGHTA, CDR2 FQGTGA.

This clone was detected once. This sequence joins TRBV4-2 and TRBJ2-7, with 10 bases that match TRBD1. Germline V gene sequence: CDR1 LGHNA, CDR2 YNFKEQ. Trimming removed 0 bases from V and 2 bases from J; junction bases left unmatched: 4. The CDR3 spans 16 residues. The CDR3 region has the DNA TGTGCCAGCAGCCAAGAGGGGACAGGGGATACCTACGAGCAGTACTTC. Protein sequence: CASSQEGTGDTYEQYF.

The chain employs TRBV10-3 and TRBJ2-5; tentatively, D is TRBD1 (5 bases). CDR3 length equals 13 residues. V lost 4 bases and J lost 5, with 11 bases in between. In germline, CDR1 is ENHRY, CDR2 SYGVKD. As DNA, the CDR3 is TGTGCCATCAGTGGGGGCGCCCCGGAGACCCAGTACTTC. Its translation: CAISGGAPETQYF.

This clone was seen only a few times. This chain links TRBV18 with TRBJ2-4; the match to TRBD2 covers 7 bases. Looked up from germline, CDR1 is KGHSH and CDR2 is LQKENI. There are 15 residues in the CDR3. V shed 0 bases and J 9 bases; nucleotides not matched to a gene: 8. CDR3 nucleotides: TGTGCCAGCTCACCACCGAGCAGCGGGGAGGGCATTCAGTACTTC. Translating it yields CASSPPSSGEGIQYF.

This rearrangement joins TRBV7-2 to TRBJ2-1; 9 bases map to TRBD2. CDR3 size: 15 residues. V shed 4 bases, J shed 5 bases, and the junction held 6 bases outside the gene matches. Germline lookup yields CDR1 SGHTA and CDR2 FQGNSA. The CDR3 nucleotides are TGTGCCAGCAGCTCAGAGGGGACTAGCAACAATGAGCAGTTCTTC. Encoded protein: CASSSEGTSNNEQFF.

This clone came up once. The V call is TRBV29-1, the J call TRBJ2-3, with 7 bases matching TRBD2. Unmatched junction bases numbered 3, after V lost 5 bases and J lost 1 base. This CDR3 has 13 residues. The germline V gene encodes CDR1 SQVTM and CDR2 ANQGSEA. This CDR3 is CSVHREGTDTQYF. The CDR3 DNA reads TGCAGCGTTCATCGGGAGGGCACAGATACGCAGTATTTT.